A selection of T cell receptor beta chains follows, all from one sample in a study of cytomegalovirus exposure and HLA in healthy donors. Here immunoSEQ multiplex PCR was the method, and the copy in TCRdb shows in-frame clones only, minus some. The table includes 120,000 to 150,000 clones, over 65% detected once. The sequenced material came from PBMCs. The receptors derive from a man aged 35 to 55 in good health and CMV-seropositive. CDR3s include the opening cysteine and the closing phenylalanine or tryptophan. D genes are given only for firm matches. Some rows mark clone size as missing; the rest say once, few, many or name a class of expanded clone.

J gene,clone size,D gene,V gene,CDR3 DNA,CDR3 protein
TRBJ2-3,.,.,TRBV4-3,TGCGCCAGCAGCCAAGATAGAATGGGCACAGATACGCAGTATTTT,CASSQDRMGTDTQYF
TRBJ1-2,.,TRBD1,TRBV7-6,TGTGCCAGCAGCCCAGGGACAGGGGCTGGTGGCTACACCTTC,CASSPGTGAGGYTF
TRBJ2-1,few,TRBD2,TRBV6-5,TGTGCCAGCAGTCACACCCCTAGCGGCGAGCAGTTCTTC,CASSHTPSGEQFF
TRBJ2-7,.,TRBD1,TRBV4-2,TGTGCCAGCAGCCGACAACAGGGGGGCGAGCAGTACTTC,CASSRQQGGEQYF
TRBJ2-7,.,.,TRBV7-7,TGTGCCAGCAGCTTAGGTAGAGGGTCCTACGAGCAGTACTTC,CASSLGRGSYEQYF
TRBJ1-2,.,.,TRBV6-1,TGTGCCACTACGGGGAGAACTAACTATGGCTACACCTTC,CATTGRTNYGYTF
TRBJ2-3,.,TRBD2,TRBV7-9,TGTGCCAGCAGCTTAGCCGGGACTAGTCAGTATTTT,CASSLAGTSQYF
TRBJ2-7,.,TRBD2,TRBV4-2,TGTGCCAGCAGCCAAGATAGAGGACTAGCGGAGACCTACGAGCAGTACTTC,CASSQDRGLAETYEQYF
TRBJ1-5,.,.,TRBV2,TGTGCCAGCAGGGGGGGGTACAATCAGCCCCAGCATTTT,CASRGGYNQPQHF
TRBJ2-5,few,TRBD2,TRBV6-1,TGTGCCAGCAGTGAATTTTCTAGCGGTAGGGAGACCCAGTACTTC,CASSEFSSGRETQYF
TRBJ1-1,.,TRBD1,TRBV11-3,TGTGCCAGCAGCCCCGAGGGGGCTAACACTGAAGCTTTCTTT,CASSPEGANTEAFF
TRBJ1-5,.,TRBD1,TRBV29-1,TGCAGCGTTGGACAGGGCAGCAATCAGCCCCAGCATTTT,CSVGQGSNQPQHF
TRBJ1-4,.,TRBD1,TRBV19,TGTGCCAGTAGTGCCGGACAGGTAGCAACTAATGAAAAACTGTTTTTT,CASSAGQVATNEKLFF
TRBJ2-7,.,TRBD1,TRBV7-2,TGTGCCAGCAGCTTAGGACACGCCGGGACAGCCTACGAGCAGTACTTC,CASSLGHAGTAYEQYF
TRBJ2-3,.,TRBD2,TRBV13,TGTGCCAGCAGCTTAGCCCCCCGACTAGCGCGCACAGATACGCAGTATTTT,CASSLAPRLARTDTQYF
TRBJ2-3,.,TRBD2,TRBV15,TGTGCCACCAGCAGAGATCCTAGCGGGAGGACAGATACGCAGTATTTT,CATSRDPSGRTDTQYF
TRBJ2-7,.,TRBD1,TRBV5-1,TGCGCCAGCAGCTTGGATGGGACAGGGGATGACGAGCAGTACTTC,CASSLDGTGDDEQYF
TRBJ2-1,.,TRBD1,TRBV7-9,TGTGCCAGCAGACCGGACAGGAGCTCCTACAATGAGCAGTTCTTC,CASRPDRSSYNEQFF
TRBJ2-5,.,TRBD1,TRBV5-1,TGCGCCAGCAGCCCGGACAGGGAGTTTGAGACCCAGTACTTC,CASSPDREFETQYF
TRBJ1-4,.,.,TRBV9,TGTGCCAGCAGCCCCCAAATGAGTGAAAAACTGTTTTTT,CASSPQMSEKLFF
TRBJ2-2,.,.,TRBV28,TGTGCCAGCAGTGCCACCAGGAACACCGGGGAGCTGTTTTTT,CASSATRNTGELFF
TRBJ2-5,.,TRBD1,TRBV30,TGTGCCTGGAGTGATTTGGTACAGGGGCTTCCGCAGTACTTC,CAWSDLVQGLPQYF
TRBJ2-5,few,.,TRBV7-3,TGTGCCAGCAGCTTAGGCTACCAAGAGACCCAGTACTTC,CASSLGYQETQYF
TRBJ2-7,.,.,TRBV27,TGTGCCAGCAGTTTACTCCTAGAAGGCTACGAGCAGTACTTC,CASSLLLEGYEQYF
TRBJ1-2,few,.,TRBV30,TGTGCCTGGAGTGCGACTGTAAATACTAACTATGGCTACACCTTC,CAWSATVNTNYGYTF
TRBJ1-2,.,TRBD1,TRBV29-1,TGCAGCGTTGCCCGGGACAGGGAGAGTGGCTACACCTTC,CSVARDRESGYTF
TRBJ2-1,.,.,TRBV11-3,TGTGCCAGCAGCTTAGGGCCTAGCCTTAGCTCCTACAATGAGCAGTTCTTC,CASSLGPSLSSYNEQFF
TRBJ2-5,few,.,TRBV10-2,TGCGCCAGCACCCCGGCAGGGCTAGAAAAGACCCAGTACTTC,CASTPAGLEKTQYF
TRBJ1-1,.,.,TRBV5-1,TGCGCCAGCAGCTTGTGGGGAGTAAACACTGAAGCTTTCTTT,CASSLWGVNTEAFF
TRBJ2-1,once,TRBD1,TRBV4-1,TGCGCCAGCAGTACCGGGACAGGGGTCTACAATGAGCAGTTCTTC,CASSTGTGVYNEQFF
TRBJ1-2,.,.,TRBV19,TGTGCCAGTAGTATTGAAGGAGCACATAGTGGCTACACCTTC,CASSIEGAHSGYTF
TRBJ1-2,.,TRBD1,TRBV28,TGTGCCAGCAGTACAACTATGGGACAGGGGGACCATGGCTACACCTTC,CASSTTMGQGDHGYTF
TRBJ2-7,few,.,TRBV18,TGTGCCAGCTCACCAGTCGTGGCCCAACCAGGGGCGAGCTCCTACGAGCAGTACTTC,CASSPVVAQPGASSYEQYF
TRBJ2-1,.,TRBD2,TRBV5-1,TGCGCCAGCAGCTTGCTGACTAGCGGGAGTTCGGACAATGAGCAGTTCTTC,CASSLLTSGSSDNEQFF
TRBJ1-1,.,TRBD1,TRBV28,TGTGCCAGCACCCCCTTCGGGACAGCCGGGAACACTGAAGCTTTCTTT,CASTPFGTAGNTEAFF
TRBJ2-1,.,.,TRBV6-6,TGTGCCAGCACACAGCAGAAGCGGGTCATTTACAATGAGCAGTTCTTC,CASTQQKRVIYNEQFF
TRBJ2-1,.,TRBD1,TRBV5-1,TGCGCCAGCAGCCCTACAGGGGGCAGGGATGAGCAGTTCTTC,CASSPTGGRDEQFF
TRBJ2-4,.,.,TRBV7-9,TGTGCCAGCAGCCCCAGCAAAAACATTCAGTACTTC,CASSPSKNIQYF
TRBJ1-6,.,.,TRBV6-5,TGTGCCAGCAGTATATTCGACAGTTTGGATTCACCCCTCCACTTT,CASSIFDSLDSPLHF